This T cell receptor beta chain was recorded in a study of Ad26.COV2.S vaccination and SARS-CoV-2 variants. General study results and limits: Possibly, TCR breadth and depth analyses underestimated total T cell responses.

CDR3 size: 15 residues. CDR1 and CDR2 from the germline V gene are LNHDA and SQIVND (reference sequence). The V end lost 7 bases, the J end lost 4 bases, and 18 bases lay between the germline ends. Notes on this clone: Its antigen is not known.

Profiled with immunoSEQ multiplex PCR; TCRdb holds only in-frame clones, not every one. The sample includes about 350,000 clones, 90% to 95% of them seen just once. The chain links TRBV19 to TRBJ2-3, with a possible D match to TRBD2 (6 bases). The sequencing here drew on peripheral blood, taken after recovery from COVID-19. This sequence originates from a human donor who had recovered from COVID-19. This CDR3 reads CASTIGQGLSDTQYF. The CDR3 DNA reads TGTGCCAGTACCATCGGCCAGGGACTTTCAGATACGCAGTATTTT. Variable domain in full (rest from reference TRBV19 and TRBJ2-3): DGGITQSPKYLFRKEGQNVTLSCEQNLNHDAMYWYRQDPGQGLRLIYYSQIVNDFQKGDIAEGYSVSREKKESFPLTVTSAQKNPTAFYLCASTIGQGLSDTQYFGPGTRLTVL.